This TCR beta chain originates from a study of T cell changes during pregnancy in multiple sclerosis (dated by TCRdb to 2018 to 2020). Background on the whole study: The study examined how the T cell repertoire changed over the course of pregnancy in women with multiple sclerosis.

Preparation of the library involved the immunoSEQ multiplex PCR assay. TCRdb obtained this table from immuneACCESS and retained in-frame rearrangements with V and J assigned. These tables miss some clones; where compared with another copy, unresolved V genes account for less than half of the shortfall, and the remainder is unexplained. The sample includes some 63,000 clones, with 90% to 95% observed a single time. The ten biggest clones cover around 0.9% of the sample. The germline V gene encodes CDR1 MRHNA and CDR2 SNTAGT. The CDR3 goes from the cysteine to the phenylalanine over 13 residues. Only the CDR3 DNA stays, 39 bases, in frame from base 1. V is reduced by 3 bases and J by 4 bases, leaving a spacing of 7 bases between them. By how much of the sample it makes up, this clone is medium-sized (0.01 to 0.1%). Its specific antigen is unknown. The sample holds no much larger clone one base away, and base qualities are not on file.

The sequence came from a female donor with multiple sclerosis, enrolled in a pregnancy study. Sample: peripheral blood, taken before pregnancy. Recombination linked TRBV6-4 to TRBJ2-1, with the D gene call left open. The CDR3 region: CASSEYPYNEQFF. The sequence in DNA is TGTGCCAGCAGTGAGTATCCTTACAATGAGCAGTTCTTC.